Listed below are T cell receptor beta chains from one sample, sequenced in a study of human T cells and chemical hapten exposure. TCRdb used MiXCR to reprocess the RACE reads, holding one entry per CDR3 protein. Of fewer than 60,000 distinct CDR3 sequences in the sample, around 10% were seen once. Sequenced material: whole blood, taken in connection with sensitization to the hapten diphenylcyclopropenone (DPC). The source of these receptors is a woman aged 40 to 50 with alopecia areata. Some clones in this sample may be carry-over from other donors' samples. Both conserved end residues are part of each CDR3. The order of the fields is D gene, clone size, J gene, V gene, CDR3 protein, CDR3 DNA. A D gene is named only where the DNA matches it firmly. Size tells how often a clone was seen (once, few, many) or the class of an expanded clone, and some rows leave it out.

d_gene: TRBD2
abundance: few
j_gene: TRBJ2-3
v_gene: TRBV20-1
CDR3aa: CSARWREWPDTQYF
CDR3nt: TGCAGTGCTAGGTGGCGGGAGTGGCCAGATACGCAGTATTTT

d_gene: -
abundance: many
j_gene: TRBJ2-2
v_gene: TRBV12-3/TRBV12-4
CDR3aa: CASCPPTGELFF
CDR3nt: TGTGCCAGCTGTCCCCCGACCGGGGAGCTGTTTTTT

d_gene: TRBD1
abundance: -
j_gene: TRBJ2-6
v_gene: TRBV7-9
CDR3aa: CASSPGRGQWSSGANVLTF
CDR3nt: TGTGCCAGCAGCCCAGGCAGGGGACAGTGGTCCTCTGGGGCCAACGTCCTGACTTTC

d_gene: -
abundance: few
j_gene: TRBJ2-6
v_gene: TRBV10-3
CDR3aa: CAIRIHSFPGANVLTF
CDR3nt: TGTGCCATCAGGATTCACAGCTTCCCTGGGGCCAACGTCCTGACTTTC

d_gene: -
abundance: few
j_gene: TRBJ1-1
v_gene: TRBV12-3/TRBV12-4
CDR3aa: CASRLSRAGNTEAFF
CDR3nt: TGTGCCAGCAGGCTAAGCCGGGCCGGGAACACTGAAGCTTTCTTT

d_gene: TRBD1
abundance: many
j_gene: TRBJ1-5
v_gene: TRBV30
CDR3aa: CAWSGAGGRGNQPQHF
CDR3nt: TGTGCCTGGAGTGGGGCAGGGGGCCGCGGCAATCAGCCCCAGCATTTT

d_gene: TRBD1
abundance: few
j_gene: TRBJ1-1
v_gene: TRBV29-1
CDR3aa: CSVQGDANTEAFF
CDR3nt: TGCAGCGTACAGGGGGACGCGAACACTGAAGCTTTCTTT

d_gene: TRBD1
abundance: -
j_gene: TRBJ1-2
v_gene: TRBV6-4
CDR3aa: CASSAGQGAQGYTF
CDR3nt: TGTGCCAGCAGTGCAGGACAGGGGGCACAGGGCTACACCTTC

d_gene: TRBD1
abundance: -
j_gene: TRBJ2-1
v_gene: TRBV12-5
CDR3aa: CASGLVAGGIEQFF
CDR3nt: TGTGCTAGTGGTTTGGTGGCAGGGGGCATTGAGCAGTTCTTC

d_gene: TRBD1
abundance: many
j_gene: TRBJ1-1
v_gene: TRBV6-5
CDR3aa: CASSYGFSGTGGTEAFF
CDR3nt: TGTGCCAGCAGTTACGGATTTTCCGGGACAGGGGGCACTGAAGCTTTCTTT

d_gene: TRBD2
abundance: -
j_gene: TRBJ2-1
v_gene: TRBV12-3/TRBV12-4
CDR3aa: CASSPTSGGTYNEQFF
CDR3nt: TGTGCCAGCAGTCCGACTAGCGGAGGGACCTACAATGAGCAGTTCTTC

d_gene: TRBD2
abundance: many
j_gene: TRBJ2-7
v_gene: TRBV5-4
CDR3aa: CASSRTSGGAGYEQYF
CDR3nt: TGTGCCAGCAGCCGGACTAGCGGGGGGGCGGGTTACGAGCAGTACTTC

d_gene: -
abundance: many
j_gene: TRBJ2-7
v_gene: TRBV19
CDR3aa: CASSPDRHEQYF
CDR3nt: TGTGCCAGTAGTCCGGACAGACACGAGCAGTACTTC

d_gene: -
abundance: -
j_gene: TRBJ2-1
v_gene: TRBV6-5
CDR3aa: CASSYRQPRVNEQFF
CDR3nt: TGTGCCAGCAGTTACCGCCAGCCTCGTGTCAATGAGCAGTTCTTC

d_gene: TRBD1
abundance: many
j_gene: TRBJ2-5
v_gene: TRBV4-3
CDR3aa: CASSQDLPGQGVSETQYF
CDR3nt: TGCGCCAGCAGCCAAGATCTTCCGGGACAGGGGGTTTCGGAGACCCAGTACTTC

d_gene: -
abundance: few
j_gene: TRBJ2-5
v_gene: TRBV16
CDR3aa: CASSQGAGRAQETQYF
CDR3nt: TGTGCCAGCAGTCAAGGGGCGGGGAGAGCACAAGAGACCCAGTACTTC

d_gene: -
abundance: -
j_gene: TRBJ2-5
v_gene: TRBV7-2
CDR3aa: CASSLLTARTQYF
CDR3nt: TGTGCCAGCAGCTTGTTAACAGCGCGTACCCAGTACTTC

d_gene: -
abundance: -
j_gene: TRBJ2-1
v_gene: TRBV4-3
CDR3aa: CASTQDLGVGNEQFF
CDR3nt: TGCGCCAGCACCCAAGATCTGGGGGTGGGCAATGAGCAGTTCTTC

d_gene: -
abundance: -
j_gene: TRBJ1-5
v_gene: TRBV10-3
CDR3aa: CATGRSGGGNQPQHF
CDR3nt: TGTGCCACCGGGCGATCGGGGGGCGGCAATCAGCCCCAGCATTTT

d_gene: TRBD1
abundance: many
j_gene: TRBJ1-3
v_gene: TRBV7-2
CDR3aa: CASSSGQVGNTIYF
CDR3nt: TGTGCCAGCAGCTCCGGACAGGTCGGAAACACCATATATTTT

d_gene: -
abundance: few
j_gene: TRBJ1-1
v_gene: TRBV30
CDR3aa: CAWNRRLTLEVGTEAFF
CDR3nt: TGTGCCTGGAATCGGAGACTAACTCTTGAGGTGGGCACTGAAGCTTTCTTT

d_gene: -
abundance: many
j_gene: TRBJ1-6
v_gene: TRBV27
CDR3aa: CASSLTADNSPLHF
CDR3nt: TGTGCCAGCAGTTTGACGGCAGACAATTCACCCCTCCACTTT

d_gene: -
abundance: few
j_gene: TRBJ2-2
v_gene: TRBV4-1
CDR3aa: CASSQAIAGVNTGELFF
CDR3nt: TGCGCCAGCAGCCAAGCAATAGCAGGGGTAAACACCGGGGAGCTGTTTTTT

d_gene: -
abundance: many
j_gene: TRBJ2-5
v_gene: TRBV10-2
CDR3aa: CASSEASASIETQYF
CDR3nt: TGCGCCAGCAGTGAAGCGAGCGCCTCCATAGAGACCCAGTACTTC

d_gene: -
abundance: -
j_gene: TRBJ2-2
v_gene: TRBV19
CDR3aa: CASTPYTGELFF
CDR3nt: TGTGCCAGTACCCCTTACACCGGGGAGCTGTTTTTT

d_gene: TRBD1
abundance: many
j_gene: TRBJ2-3
v_gene: TRBV5-1
CDR3aa: CASSSSSPDRGDTQYF
CDR3nt: TGCGCCAGCAGCTCGTCGAGCCCGGACAGGGGGGATACGCAGTATTTT

d_gene: -
abundance: many
j_gene: TRBJ1-1
v_gene: TRBV4-1
CDR3aa: CASSPLWGTEAFF
CDR3nt: TGCGCCAGCAGCCCCCTATGGGGCACTGAAGCTTTCTTT

d_gene: -
abundance: many
j_gene: TRBJ1-1
v_gene: TRBV12-3/TRBV12-4
CDR3aa: CASSQTVNTEAFF
CDR3nt: TGTGCCAGCAGTCAGACAGTCAACACTGAAGCTTTCTTT

d_gene: TRBD2
abundance: -
j_gene: TRBJ2-7
v_gene: TRBV27
CDR3aa: CASSSGTSGSKGASYEQYF
CDR3nt: TGTGCCAGCAGTTCGGGGACTAGCGGGAGCAAAGGGGCCTCCTACGAGCAGTACTTC

d_gene: -
abundance: many
j_gene: TRBJ2-7
v_gene: TRBV3-1
CDR3aa: CASSPRGGVSYEQYF
CDR3nt: TGTGCCAGCAGCCCAAGGGGCGGGGTGTCCTACGAGCAGTACTTC

d_gene: -
abundance: few
j_gene: TRBJ1-1
v_gene: TRBV7-9
CDR3aa: CASSPQQVNTEAFF
CDR3nt: TGTGCCAGCAGCCCACAACAGGTAAACACTGAAGCTTTCTTT

d_gene: TRBD1
abundance: many
j_gene: TRBJ2-2
v_gene: TRBV5-6
CDR3aa: CASSSGQGYTGELFF
CDR3nt: TGTGCCAGCAGCTCGGGACAGGGCTACACCGGGGAGCTGTTTTTT

d_gene: -
abundance: many
j_gene: TRBJ2-5
v_gene: TRBV29-1
CDR3aa: CSVGGETQYF
CDR3nt: TGCAGCGTTGGAGGGGAGACCCAGTACTTC